The 9 T cell receptor beta chains given below trace back to one sample, sequenced in a study of T cell repertoires in cytomegalovirus infection (dated by TCRdb to the late 2010s). The data were produced on an Illumina HiSeq 1500. TCRdb's own reprocessing of the public reads used fastp at Q25 and MiXCR and kept productive beta chains. Duplicate CDR3 protein sequences are folded into a single record with the most common DNA and genes. This sample is represented by almost 500,000 distinct CDR3 sequences; around 11% of them were singletons. The ten largest account for 10% to 13% of the sample. Sequencing was done on a sample of PBMCs. These receptors originate from a human donor in good health (CMV status not recorded). Some clones in this sample may be carry-over from other donors' samples.

Many counts were recorded for this clonotype. The chain combines TRBV4-2 with TRBJ1-6; perhaps TRBD1 as D (5 bases). Trimming stripped 4 bases from V and 7 bases from J, with 11 bases between. The V gene's germline CDR1 is LGHNA and CDR2 YNFKEQ. The CDR3 totals 14 residues. DNA for the CDR3: TGTGCCAGCAGCCGGGACGGCTCAAATTCACCCCTCCACTTT. Amino acid sequence: CASSRDGSNSPLHF.

This clonotype has at least ten counts. This sequence joins TRBV28 and TRBJ2-1; TRBD2 aligns across 9 bases. In germline, CDR1 is MDHEN, CDR2 SYDVKM. The ends lost 6 bases at V and 9 bases at J; junction bases unmatched: 9. The CDR3 runs to 14 residues. The DNA for the CDR3 is TGTGCCAGCAGCCTCGAGCTAGCGGGAAGTGAGCAGTTCTTC. Encoded protein: CASSLELAGSEQFF. Supplemented by reference TRBV28 and TRBJ2-1, the full variable domain reads DVKVTQSSRYLVKRTGEKVFLECVQDMDHENMFWYRQDPGLGLRLIYFSYDVKMKEKGDIPEGYSVSREKKERFSLILESASTNQTSMYLCASSLELAGSEQFFGPGTRLTVL.

This clonotype occurred many times. The CDR3 nucleotides read TGTGCCAGCAGTTCTAAGGGACTAGCGGTTAATGAGCAGTTCTTC. This translates into CASSSKGLAVNEQFF. The chain links TRBV12-3 or TRBV12-4 to TRBJ2-1; 11 bases align to TRBD2. The CDR3 extends over 15 amino acids. After removal of 4 bases from V and 7 bases from J, the junction contained 6 bases not matched to a gene.

This clonotype came up many times. The chain links TRBV7-8 to TRBJ2-5; the D gene is possibly TRBD1 (6 bases). The CDR3 runs 13 residues. CDR1 and CDR2 from the germline V gene are SGHVS and FQNEAQ. The V gene lost 8 bases and the J gene lost 10 bases, with 20 bases spanning the gap. The CDR3 region has the DNA TGTGCCAGCGGGACCCGGGACATCCTTTTCCAGTACTTC. Translating it yields CASGTRDILFQYF.

At least ten counts were recorded for this clonotype. CDR3 sequence (DNA): TGTGCCAGCAGTTTCCCTGGAGTGGGGGCTTCCACAGATACGCAGTATTTT. It is translated as CASSFPGVGASTDTQYF. The chain uses TRBV6-6 and TRBJ2-3; a weak D match, TRBD1 (6 bases). This CDR3 is built from 17 residues. Trimming cost V 4 bases and J 2 bases, with 19 bases left between them. Germline V gives CDR1 MNHNY, CDR2 SVGAGI (reference sequence).

This clonotype appeared many times. The DNA for the CDR3 is TGCGCCAGCAGCTTGGCCGGGAGGGGACGGCAACCCTACTTTACCTACAATGAGCAGTTCTTC. It is translated as CASSLAGRGRQPYFTYNEQFF. The rearrangement uses TRBV5-1 and TRBJ2-1, with 8 positions matching TRBD2. The J segment lost 2 bases and the V segment lost 0 bases, leaving 19 bases of the junction unmatched. The CDR3 runs 21 residues. Germline values: CDR1 SGHRS, CDR2 YFSETQ.

This clonotype was counted ten times or more. The chain employs TRBV10-3 and TRBJ2-5; the match to TRBD1 covers 9 bases. V lost 3 bases, J lost 3 bases, and 8 bases stayed unmatched. Looked up from germline, CDR1 is ENHRY and CDR2 is SYGVKD. This CDR3 is built from 16 residues. In DNA, the CDR3 is TGTGCCATCAGTGAATCGACGGGACAGGGAAAAGAGACCCAGTACTTC. This translates into CAISESTGQGKETQYF.

This clonotype was found a few times. A much more abundant neighbour one base away suggests this may be a read error. The V gene is TRBV9, the J gene TRBJ1-1; D gene ambiguous. Germline lookup yields CDR1 SGDLS and CDR2 YYNGEE. Trimming cost V 4 bases and J 3 bases, with 4 bases left between them. The CDR3 has 11 residues. CDR3 nucleotide sequence: TGTGCCAGCAGCTTTTACACTGAAGCTTTCTTT. Translated, it gives CASSFYTEAFF.

In its sample, this clonotype was seen many times. This sequence joins TRBV11-2 and TRBJ1-1; a weak D match, TRBD1 (5 bases). The ends were cut back, 6 bases at V and 6 bases at J, with 11 bases in the middle. CDR3 length: 12 amino acids. Germline V gives CDR1 SGHAT, CDR2 FQNNGV. In DNA, the CDR3 is TGTGCCAGCAGGGGGCTTAGCGCTGAAGCTTTCTTT. Translated: CASRGLSAEAFF.